Below, 21 T cell receptor beta chains from the same sample are listed, as sequenced in a study of Ad26.COV2.S vaccination and SARS-CoV-2 variants. Indicated treatment: about 20 received Ad26.COV2.S at low or high dose, single or two shots; roughly 5 received placebo; per-sample allocation not given. Sampling was performed 63 days after the first vaccine or placebo injection. TCRdb's table, derived via immunoSEQ multiplex PCR, lists solely in-frame clones and lacks some. Of about 350,000 clones detected, around 89% appear once; the ten largest clones hold around 4.5%. The sample in question was peripheral blood, obtained in a trial of Ad26.COV2.S vaccine versus placebo. The receptors stem from a person between 18 and 60 years old who received the Ad26.COV2.S COVID-19 vaccine or a placebo.

The chain recombines TRBV4-1 with TRBJ2-2, with D possibly called TRBD1 or TRBD2 (6 bases each). This CDR3 is 14 amino acids long. V lost 1 base and J lost 6, with 9 bases in between. Germline values: CDR1 MGHRA, CDR2 YSYEKL. The CDR3 here is CASSQGGGPGELFF. For the CDR3, the DNA is TGCGCCAGCAGCCAAGGTGGGGGGCCCGGGGAGCTGTTTTTT.

The chain is built from TRBV9 and TRBJ2-5; D is unclear. V gave up 3 bases and J gave up 4 bases, with 10 bases separating them. CDR3 length: 13 amino acids. Germline CDR1 reads SGDLS; CDR2 reads YYNGEE. The CDR3 nucleotides are TGTGCCAGCAGCGCGCGATTCGGAGAGACCCAGTACTTC. Translating it yields CASSARFGETQYF.

About this clone itself: Other DNA sequences in the same sample also yield this CDR3. This chain uses TRBV7-9 with TRBJ2-1; D may be TRBD2 (6 bases). Trimming removed 5 bases at V and 4 bases at J, with 15 bases between. Germline loops: CDR1 SEHNR, CDR2 FQNEAQ (reference sequence). CDR3 length equals 15 residues. The CDR3 region has the DNA TGTGCCAGCAGCCTCGGGGGTGGCCCTTACAATGAGCAGTTCTTC. This gives the protein CASSLGGGPYNEQFF.

Comment on this clone: Other DNA sequences in this sample translate to the same CDR3. The chain recombines TRBV20-1 with TRBJ2-1; a weak D match, TRBD1 (6 bases). CDR3 length: 11 amino acids. Trimming took off 6 bases at V and 5 bases at J, with 8 bases between the two ends. CDR1 and CDR2 from the germline V gene are DFQATT and SNEGSKA (reference sequence). CDR3 sequence: CSARQDNEQFF. The CDR3 nucleotides read TGCAGTGCAAGACAGGACAATGAGCAGTTCTTC.

This sequence joins TRBV5-3 and TRBJ1-2, with D perhaps TRBD1 (6 bases). TRBV5-3 is known as an ORF, though its function is uncertain. The CDR3 has 16 amino acids. The V end was cut by 4 bases, the J end by 4 bases, with 20 bases between. CDR3 coding DNA: TGTGCCAGAAGCCCCGCAGGGGCGTCTACTGTCTATGGCTACACCTTC. Translated: CARSPAGASTVYGYTF.

The rearrangement joins TRBV7-2 to TRBJ1-3; D is undetermined. CDR1 SGHTA and CDR2 FQGNSA come from the germline V gene. V was shortened by 2 bases and J by 1 base, with 0 bases between the two germline ends. This CDR3 spans 12 amino acids. The CDR3 is CASSLSGNTIYF. CDR3 nucleotide sequence: TGTGCCAGCAGCTTATCTGGAAACACCATATATTTT.

This chain links TRBV28 with TRBJ1-1; the D gene is possibly TRBD1 (5 bases). The germline CDR1 and CDR2 sequences are MDHEN and SYDVKM. Trimming left V 5 bases short and J 8 bases short, with 15 bases between. There are 13 residues in the CDR3. This chain's CDR3 is CASSPRDASEAFF. For the CDR3, the DNA is TGTGCCAGCAGTCCGAGGGACGCTTCCGAAGCTTTCTTT. The full variable domain, in which reference TRBV28 and TRBJ1-1 provide the parts outside the CDR3, is DVKVTQSSRYLVKRTGEKVFLECVQDMDHENMFWYRQDPGLGLRLIYFSYDVKMKEKGDIPEGYSVSREKKERFSLILESASTNQTSMYLCASSPRDASEAFFGQGTRLTVV.

The chain couples TRBV7-9 to TRBJ2-5, with D possibly matching TRBD2 (6 bases). With 5 bases removed from V and 5 bases from J, the gap between germline ends came to 18 bases. The CDR3 totals 15 residues. Germline CDR1 and CDR2: SEHNR and FQNEAQ (reference sequence). The CDR3 coding sequence is TGTGCCAGCAGCCCTCGCCAGGGAGGATTGGAGACCCAGTACTTC. Translated: CASSPRQGGLETQYF. The entire variable domain, with the rest obtained from reference TRBV7-9 and TRBJ2-5, is as follows: DTGVSQNPRHKITKRGQNVTFRCDPISEHNRLYWYRQTLGQGPEFLTYFQNEAQLEKSRLLSDRFSAERPKGSFSTLEIQRTEQGDSAMYLCASSPRQGGLETQYFGPGTRLLVL.

The chain carries TRBV10-3 and TRBJ2-7, with TRBD1 matching 7 bases. J gave up 3 bases and V 6 bases, and 2 bases lay outside the gene matches. Germline V gene lookup returns CDR1 ENHRY and CDR2 SYGVKD. This CDR3 is built from 12 residues. The CDR3: CAISRDSYEQYF. The CDR3 DNA reads TGTGCCATCAGCCGGGACAGCTACGAGCAGTACTTC.

This clone was seen a few times. The gene calls are TRBV3-1 (or the pseudogene TRBV3-2) and TRBJ1-6, with 7 nucleotides matching TRBD1. V lost 5 bases to trimming and J lost 4 bases; unmatched junction nucleotides: 2. The CDR3 consists of 14 residues. Per the germline V gene, CDR1 is LGHDT and CDR2 is YNNKEL (reference sequence). The CDR3 loop is CASSSGQYNSPLHF. In DNA form, the CDR3 reads TGTGCCAGCAGCTCGGGACAGTATAATTCACCCCTCCACTTT.

The V gene is TRBV3-1 (or the pseudogene TRBV3-2), the J gene TRBJ2-2; a weak D match, TRBD2 (6 bases). Trimming took 5 bases from V and 2 from J, leaving 15 bases between them. From germline, CDR1 is LGHDT and CDR2 YNNKEL (reference sequence). The CDR3 has 16 amino acids. CDR3 DNA sequence: TGTGCCAGCAGCGCAGAGGCTAGCGCTAACACCGGGGAGCTGTTTTTT. Protein: CASSAEASANTGELFF.

The V call is TRBV27, the J call TRBJ1-6; TRBD1 might be the D (6 bases). The CDR3 length is 15 residues. Trimming took off 5 bases at V and 9 bases at J, with 17 bases between the two ends. CDR1 and CDR2 (germline): MNHEY, SMNVEV (reference sequence). In nucleotides, the CDR3 is TGTGCCAGCAGTATGAATCAGGGGATGTCTTCACCCCTCCACTTT. This encodes CASSMNQGMSSPLHF.

CDR3 loop: CASRVRSWQYF. CDR3 DNA sequence: TGTGCCAGCAGAGTTCGGTCTTGGCAGTACTTC. The chain carries TRBV6-5 and TRBJ2-7; unclear D gene. There are 11 residues in the CDR3. V lost 6 bases and J lost 9, with 12 bases in between. Germline lookup yields CDR1 MNHEY and CDR2 SVGAGI.

The chain links TRBV5-1 to TRBJ1-1, with 9 bases matching TRBD1. The ends lost 2 bases at V and 6 bases at J; junction bases unmatched: 5. The CDR3 has 14 residues. The germline CDR1 and CDR2 sequences are SGHRS and YFSETQ. CDR3 sequence (DNA): TGCGCCAGCAGCTTACCGGGACAGGGATCTGAAGCTTTCTTT. Translation: CASSLPGQGSEAFF.

The V call is TRBV5-1, the J call TRBJ2-7; 10 bases fit TRBD1. V shed 4 bases and J 8 bases; nucleotides not matched to a gene: 9. The CDR3 consists of 14 residues. The germline V gene has CDR1 SGHRS and CDR2 YFSETQ. CDR3: CASSERGTGEQQYF. The CDR3 nucleotides are TGCGCCAGCAGCGAGCGAGGGACAGGGGAACAGCAGTACTTC.

This chain joins TRBV19 and TRBJ1-5; 7 bases line up with TRBD1. There are 14 residues in the CDR3. The V and J ends lost 4 bases and 5 bases, in that order; junction bases with no gene match: 5. The germline CDR1 and CDR2 sequences are LNHDA and SQIVND (reference sequence). The CDR3 DNA is TGTGCCAGTAGTAAAGACAGGGTTTATCAGCCCCAGCATTTT. This encodes CASSKDRVYQPQHF.

This CDR3 reads CASSQWPLLSGNTIYF. The CDR3 nucleotides read TGTGCCAGCAGCCAATGGCCGCTCCTCTCTGGAAACACCATATATTTT. The chain joins TRBV3-1 (or the pseudogene TRBV3-2) to TRBJ1-3; D is ambiguous. Germline CDR1 reads LGHDT; CDR2 reads YNNKEL (reference sequence). V was clipped by 2 bases and J by 0 bases, with 11 bases between them. The CDR3 sequence is 16 residues long.

The rearrangement uses TRBV5-1 and TRBJ2-6, with 8 bases identical to TRBD1. The CDR3 is made up of 17 amino acids. Germline V CDR1 and CDR2: SGHRS, YFSETQ. Unmatched junction bases numbered 10, after V lost 1 base and J lost 7 bases. The CDR3 sequence: CASSLKRTGFVANVLTF. DNA of the CDR3: TGCGCCAGCAGCTTGAAAAGGACAGGGTTTGTTGCCAACGTCCTGACTTTC.

DNA for the CDR3: TGTGCCAGCACTGAGGACAGGGGGCACCAAGAGACCCAGTACTTC. This translates into CASTEDRGHQETQYF. The chain couples TRBV2 to TRBJ2-5; 11 positions agree with TRBD1. This CDR3 is 15 amino acids long. The germline V gene encodes CDR1 SNHLY and CDR2 FYNNEI. The V segment lost 7 bases and the J segment 0 bases; nucleotides outside the gene matches: 4.

This clone was picked up one time. The J gene is TRBJ2-3, the V gene TRBV5-4; D not resolved. This CDR3 comprises 12 residues. The germline V gene has CDR1 SGHNT and CDR2 YYREEE (reference sequence). V was pared by 2 bases and J by 2 bases, with 3 bases between. In nucleotides, the CDR3 is TGTGCCAGCAGCTTCGACACAGATACGCAGTATTTT. This gives the protein CASSFDTDTQYF.

This clone was picked up one time. This chain links TRBV3-1 (or the pseudogene TRBV3-2) with TRBJ1-1; weak D call: TRBD1 (6 bases). CDR3 size: 18 residues. Trimming shortened V by 0 bases and J by 0 bases, and 17 bases separated the two germline ends. Germline CDR1 is LGHDT and CDR2 is YNNKEL (reference sequence). Here the CDR3 reads CASSQEGTPNNMNTEAFF. Written as DNA, the CDR3 is TGTGCCAGCAGCCAAGAGGGGACACCAAACAACATGAACACTGAAGCTTTCTTT.